What follows are 8 T cell receptor beta chains derived from one specimen sequenced in a study of shared clonotypes between healthy human individuals. TCRdb's copy holds only in-frame clones and misses some; the assay was immunoSEQ multiplex PCR. The sample records roughly 500,000 clones, roughly 83% being singletons. The sequenced material came from PBMCs. These receptors all come from a woman between 40 and 50 years old in good health. Some clones in this sample may be carry-over from other donors' samples.

The rearrangement links TRBV18 to TRBJ2-2, with a possible D match to TRBD2 (5 bases). V gave up 0 bases and J gave up 4 bases, with 12 bases separating them. The CDR3 consists of 16 residues. Germline V gene data show CDR1 as KGHSH and CDR2 as LQKENI. The chain's CDR3 is CASSPPAGFTTGELFF. In DNA, the CDR3 is TGTGCCAGCTCACCACCTGCGGGTTTTACCACCGGGGAGCTGTTTTTT.

This rearrangement joins TRBV18 to TRBJ1-1; 7 bases fit TRBD1. Germline CDR1 is KGHSH and CDR2 is LQKENI. The CDR3 length is 15 residues. Trimming at V came to 3 bases and at J to 3 bases, leaving 7 bases not matched to a gene. In nucleotides, the CDR3 is TGTGCCAGCTCACCCTTAGGGGGCGAAGACACTGAAGCTTTCTTT. It encodes CASSPLGGEDTEAFF. The complete variable domain, with remaining parts taken from reference TRBV18 and TRBJ1-1, reads NAGVMQNPRHLVRRRGQEARLRCSPMKGHSHVYWYRQLPEEGLKFMVYLQKENIIDESGMPKERFSAEFPKEGPSILRIQQVVRGDSAAYFCASSPLGGEDTEAFFGQGTRLTVV.

About this clone itself: A much larger clone sits a single nucleotide away, making a read error possible. Other DNA sequences of this sample code for an identical CDR3. This chain joins TRBV7-3 and TRBJ2-5, with TRBD1 matching 8 bases. V gave up 6 bases and J gave up 4 bases; unmatched junction bases: 4. CDR3 size: 13 residues. Germline CDR1 reads SGHTA; CDR2 reads FQGTGA. CDR3 loop: CASSPGQGETQYF. The CDR3 DNA follows: TGTGCCAGCAGTCCTGGACAGGGAGAGACCCAGTACTTC. Full variable domain (missing parts from reference TRBV7-3 and TRBJ2-5): GAGVSQTPSNKVTEKGKYVELRCDPISGHTALYWYRQSLGQGPEFLIYFQGTGAADDSGLPNDRFFAVRPEGSVSTLKIQRTERGDSAVYLCASSPGQGETQYFGPGTRLLVL.

The chain employs TRBV6-6 and TRBJ2-7; 12 bases map to TRBD2. The length of the CDR3 is 16 residues. Germline CDR1 and CDR2: MNHNY and SVGAGI (reference sequence). The ends lost 6 bases at V and 0 bases at J; junction bases unmatched: 6. The CDR3 coding sequence is TGTGCCAGCAGCTCGGGACTAGCGGGCCGCTCCTACGAGCAGTACTTC. Protein: CASSSGLAGRSYEQYF.

Regarding this clone: A much larger clonotype is one base distant, so this may be a read error. Other DNA sequences in this specimen translate into the identical CDR3. V gene TRBV7-9 combines with J gene TRBJ1-4; D may be TRBD1 (6 bases). This CDR3 has 15 residues. The germline V and J ends were trimmed by 1 base and 8 bases, with 14 bases remaining between them. Per germline, CDR1 SEHNR and CDR2 FQNEAQ (reference sequence). CDR3 sequence (DNA): TGTGCCAGCAGCTTAGTAGGGCAGGGGAACGAAAAACTGTTTTTT. Its protein product is CASSLVGQGNEKLFF.

The chain is built from TRBV5-1 and TRBJ1-3, with D tentatively TRBD1 (6 bases). Between the trimmed V and J ends, which lost 0 bases and 3 bases, there was a span of 13 bases. The germline V gene has CDR1 SGHRS and CDR2 YFSETQ. The CDR3 totals 16 residues. CDR3 in amino acids: CASSLVGGRLGNTIYF. The CDR3 DNA is TGCGCCAGCAGCTTGGTTGGGGGGCGGCTTGGAAACACCATATATTTT.

This clone is a singleton in its sample. The CDR3 DNA reads TGCGCCAGCAGCACCTTTCCAGCGGGCCCTACCTACGAGCAGTACTTC. As protein: CASSTFPAGPTYEQYF. V gene TRBV4-1 combines with J gene TRBJ2-7, with D perhaps matching TRBD2 (6 bases). The CDR3 loop spans 16 amino acids. The germline CDR1 and CDR2 sequences are MGHRA and YSYEKL. The V and J ends lost 5 bases and 2 bases respectively, with 19 bases between them.

The chain joins TRBV5-1 to TRBJ2-1; 11 bases fit TRBD2. Looked up from germline, CDR1 is SGHRS and CDR2 is YFSETQ. Unmatched junction bases numbered 9, after V lost 4 bases and J lost 9 bases. The CDR3 consists of 15 residues. This chain's CDR3 is CASSQTSGTAIEQFF. DNA for the CDR3: TGCGCCAGCAGCCAGACTAGCGGGACGGCTATTGAGCAGTTCTTC.